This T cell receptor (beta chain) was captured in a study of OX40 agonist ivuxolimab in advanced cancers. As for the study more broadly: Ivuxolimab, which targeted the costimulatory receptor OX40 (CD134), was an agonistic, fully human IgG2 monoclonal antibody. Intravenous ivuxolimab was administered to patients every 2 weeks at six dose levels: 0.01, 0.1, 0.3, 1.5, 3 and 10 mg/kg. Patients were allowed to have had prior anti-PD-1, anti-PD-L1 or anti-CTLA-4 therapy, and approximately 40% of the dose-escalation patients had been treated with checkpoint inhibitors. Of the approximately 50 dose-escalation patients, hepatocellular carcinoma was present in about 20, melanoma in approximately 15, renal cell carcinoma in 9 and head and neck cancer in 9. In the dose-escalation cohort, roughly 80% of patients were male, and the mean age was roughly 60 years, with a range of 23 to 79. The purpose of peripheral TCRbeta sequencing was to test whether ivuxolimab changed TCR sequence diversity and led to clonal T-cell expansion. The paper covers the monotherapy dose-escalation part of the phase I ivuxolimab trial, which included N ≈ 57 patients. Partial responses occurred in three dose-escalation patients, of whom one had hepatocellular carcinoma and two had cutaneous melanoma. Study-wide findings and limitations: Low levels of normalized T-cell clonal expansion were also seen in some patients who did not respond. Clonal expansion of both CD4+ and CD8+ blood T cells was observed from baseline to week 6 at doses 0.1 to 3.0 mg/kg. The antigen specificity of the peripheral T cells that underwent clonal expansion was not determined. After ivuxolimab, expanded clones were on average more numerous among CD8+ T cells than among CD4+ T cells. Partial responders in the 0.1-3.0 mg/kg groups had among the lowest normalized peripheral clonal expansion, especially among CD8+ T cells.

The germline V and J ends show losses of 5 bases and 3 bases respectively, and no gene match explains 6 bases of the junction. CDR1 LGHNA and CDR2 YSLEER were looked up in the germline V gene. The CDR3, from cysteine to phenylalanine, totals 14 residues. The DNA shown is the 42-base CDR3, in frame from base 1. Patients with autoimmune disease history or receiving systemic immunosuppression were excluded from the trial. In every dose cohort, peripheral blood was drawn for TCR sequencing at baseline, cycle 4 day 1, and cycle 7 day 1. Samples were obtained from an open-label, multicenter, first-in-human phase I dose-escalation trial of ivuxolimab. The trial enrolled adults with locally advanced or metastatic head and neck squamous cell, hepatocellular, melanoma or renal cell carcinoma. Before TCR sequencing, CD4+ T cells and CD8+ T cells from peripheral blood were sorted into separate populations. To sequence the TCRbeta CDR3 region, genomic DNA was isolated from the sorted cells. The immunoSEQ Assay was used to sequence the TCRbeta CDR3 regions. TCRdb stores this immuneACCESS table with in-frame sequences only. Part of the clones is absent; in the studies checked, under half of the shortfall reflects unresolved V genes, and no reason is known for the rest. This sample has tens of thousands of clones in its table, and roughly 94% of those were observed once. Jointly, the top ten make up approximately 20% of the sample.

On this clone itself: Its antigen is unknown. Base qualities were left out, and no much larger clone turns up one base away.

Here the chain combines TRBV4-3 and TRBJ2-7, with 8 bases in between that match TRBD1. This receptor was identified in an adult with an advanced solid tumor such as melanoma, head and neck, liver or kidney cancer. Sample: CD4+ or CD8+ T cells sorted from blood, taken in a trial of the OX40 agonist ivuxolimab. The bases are TGCGCCAGCAGCTCCGGACAGGGTCTCTACGAGCAGTACTTC. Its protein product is CASSSGQGLYEQYF.